This T cell receptor beta chain is from a study of PD-1 blockade in classical Hodgkin lymphoma. About the study: With a 2-week interval, patients received intravenous nivolumab at 3 mg/kg. Study-level results: By cycle point C4D1, TCR diversity had risen significantly in CD4+ cells (but not CD8+ cells). Sources of repertoire differences remain undefined, possibly disease activity or prior therapy.

Per the germline V gene, CDR1 is SGHKS and CDR2 is YYEKEE (reference sequence). CDR3 size: 17 residues. Trimming removed 4 bases at V and 5 bases at J, with 24 bases between. Of note for this clone: As yet, its antigen is unknown.

Every one of the patients relapsed after autologous stem cell transplantation (brentuximab vedotin exposure was variable). The table came from immunoSEQ multiplex PCR; TCRdb's copy has only in-frame clones and leaves some out. This table holds about 14,000 clones, 83% found once. J is TRBJ1-1 and V is TRBV5-5, with D maybe TRBD1 (6 bases). The clonotype was recovered from a human donor with classical Hodgkin lymphoma. This material consisted of peripheral blood mononuclear cells (PBMCs), taken at baseline. The CDR3 nucleotides read TGTGCCAGCAGCCCCGGCGGGGGCCGTCATAGGGGTACTGAAGCTTTCTTT. Protein sequence: CASSPGGGRHRGTEAFF.